This TCR beta chain was documented in a study of T cells of healthy individuals. TCRdb re-analysed the 5' RACE reads in MiXCR, keeping a single row per CDR3 protein. The data hold 45,000 to 60,000 distinct CDR3 sequences, with over 12% observed a single time. CDR3 length: 14 amino acids. Germline loops: CDR1 DFQATT, CDR2 SNEGSKA (reference sequence). Trimming at V came to 5 bases and at J to 10 bases, leaving 11 bases not matched to a gene. This clonotype was seen at least ten times. The chain combines TRBV20-1 with TRBJ2-1, with 10 bases identical to TRBD2. The TCR comes from a human donor in good health. The CDR3 reads CSAQAGGPSGEQFF. The DNA of the CDR3 is TGCAGTGCTCAAGCGGGAGGGCCGTCGGGCGAGCAGTTCTTC.